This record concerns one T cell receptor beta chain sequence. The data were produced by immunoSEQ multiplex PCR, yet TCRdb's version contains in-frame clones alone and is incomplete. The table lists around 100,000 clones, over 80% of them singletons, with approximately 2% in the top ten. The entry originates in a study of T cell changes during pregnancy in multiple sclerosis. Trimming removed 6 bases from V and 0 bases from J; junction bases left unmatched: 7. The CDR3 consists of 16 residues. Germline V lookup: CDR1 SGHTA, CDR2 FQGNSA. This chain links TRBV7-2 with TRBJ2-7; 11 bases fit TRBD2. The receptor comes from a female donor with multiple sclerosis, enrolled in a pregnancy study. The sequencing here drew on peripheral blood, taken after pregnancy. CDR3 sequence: CASRPLAGGDSYEQYF. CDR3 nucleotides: TGTGCCAGCAGGCCTTTAGCGGGAGGGGACTCCTACGAGCAGTACTTC.